This TCR beta chain was observed in a study of T-cell memory formation after mild COVID-19. Each CDR3 protein is one row after TCRdb ran MiXCR on the 5' RACE reads. The data show 350,000 to 500,000 distinct CDR3 sequences, more than 15% seen once. This CDR3 has 19 amino acids. Germline loops: CDR1 SQVTM, CDR2 ANQGSEA. V shed 7 bases, J shed 0 bases, and the junction held 19 bases outside the gene matches. The material sequenced was PBMCs or a T cell subset sorted from them (not recorded which). The TCR sequence derives from a man in his late teens or twenties who had mild COVID-19 (a few samples of this study predate the infection). Cell type and time point are not known. The rearrangement joins TRBV29-1 to TRBJ1-3, with 9 positions matching TRBD1. The CDR3 reads CSAVPGQGKGGFSGNTIYF. The CDR3 coding sequence is TGCAGCGCTGTACCGGGACAGGGAAAAGGAGGATTCTCTGGAAACACCATATATTTT.